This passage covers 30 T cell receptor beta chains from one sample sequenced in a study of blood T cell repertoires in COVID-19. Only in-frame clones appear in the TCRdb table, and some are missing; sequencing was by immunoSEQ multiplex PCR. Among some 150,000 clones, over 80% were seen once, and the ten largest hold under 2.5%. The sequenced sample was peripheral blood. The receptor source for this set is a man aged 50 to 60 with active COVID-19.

This CDR3 is CASSLSQGTDTQYF. The DNA of the CDR3 is TGTGCCAGCAGCTTAAGTCAGGGGACAGATACGCAGTATTTT. The V call is TRBV7-2, the J call TRBJ2-3; TRBD1 is a possible D gene (6 bases). This CDR3 is built from 14 residues. Trimming stripped 2 bases from V and 3 bases from J, with 9 bases between. Germline-derived CDR1 and CDR2 are SGHTA and FQGNSA.

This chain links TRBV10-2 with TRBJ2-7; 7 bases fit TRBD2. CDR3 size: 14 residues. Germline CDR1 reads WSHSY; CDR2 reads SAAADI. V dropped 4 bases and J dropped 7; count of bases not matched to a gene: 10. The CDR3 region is CASSVQRGRREQYF. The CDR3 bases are TGCGCCAGCAGTGTACAGCGGGGCCGTAGGGAGCAGTACTTC.

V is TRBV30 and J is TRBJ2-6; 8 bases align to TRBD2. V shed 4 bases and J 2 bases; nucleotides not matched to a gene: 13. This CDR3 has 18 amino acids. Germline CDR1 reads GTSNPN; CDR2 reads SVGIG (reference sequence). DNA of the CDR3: TGTGCCTGGAAGTCGGTAGCGGGGCGACTCCCTGGGGCCAACGTCCTGACTTTC. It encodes CAWKSVAGRLPGANVLTF.

In nucleotides, the CDR3 is TGTGCCAGCAGCTTAGAGAGATGGGACAGTCCGAACACCGGGGAGCTGTTTTTT. It translates to CASSLERWDSPNTGELFF. V is TRBV11-2 and J is TRBJ2-2; 7 bases are shared with TRBD1. V lost 0 bases, J lost 0 bases, and 7 bases stayed unmatched. The germline gives CDR1 SGHAT, CDR2 FQNNGV. CDR3 length: 18 amino acids.

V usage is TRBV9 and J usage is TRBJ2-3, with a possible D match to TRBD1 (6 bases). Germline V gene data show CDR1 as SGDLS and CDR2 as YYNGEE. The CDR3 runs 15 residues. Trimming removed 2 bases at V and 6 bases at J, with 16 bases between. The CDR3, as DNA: TGTGCCAGCAGCGTGTCAGGGGTTGAGCAGGATACGCAGTATTTT. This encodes CASSVSGVEQDTQYF.

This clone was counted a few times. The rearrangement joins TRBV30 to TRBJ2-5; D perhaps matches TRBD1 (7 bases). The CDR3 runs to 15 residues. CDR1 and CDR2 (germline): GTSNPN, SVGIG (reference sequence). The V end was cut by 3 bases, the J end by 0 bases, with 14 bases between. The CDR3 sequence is CAWRWAGGYQETQYF. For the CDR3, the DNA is TGTGCCTGGAGGTGGGCAGGGGGGTACCAAGAGACCCAGTACTTC.

The CDR3 reads CASSPGTDWRVEKLFF. The CDR3 region has the DNA TGTGCCAGCAGCCCGGGGACAGACTGGCGGGTAGAAAAACTGTTTTTT. The chain carries TRBV7-8 and TRBJ1-4, with 7 nucleotides matching TRBD1. Germline-derived CDR1 and CDR2 are SGHVS and FQNEAQ. V lost 5 bases and J lost 8; bases outside the gene matches: 14. The CDR3 runs 16 residues.

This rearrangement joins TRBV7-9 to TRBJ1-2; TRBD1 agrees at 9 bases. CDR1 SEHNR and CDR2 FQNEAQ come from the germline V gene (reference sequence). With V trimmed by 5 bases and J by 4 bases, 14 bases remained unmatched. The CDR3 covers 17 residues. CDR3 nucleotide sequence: TGTGCCAGCAGCCTCTGGACAGGGGCCGATACGTTCTATGGCTACACCTTC. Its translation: CASSLWTGADTFYGYTF.

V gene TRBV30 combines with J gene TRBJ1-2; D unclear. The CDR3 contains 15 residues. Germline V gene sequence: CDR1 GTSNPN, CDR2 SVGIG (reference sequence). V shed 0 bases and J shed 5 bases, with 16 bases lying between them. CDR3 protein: CAWSVQWRPLYGYTF. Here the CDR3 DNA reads TGTGCCTGGAGTGTACAATGGAGACCTTTGTATGGCTACACCTTC.

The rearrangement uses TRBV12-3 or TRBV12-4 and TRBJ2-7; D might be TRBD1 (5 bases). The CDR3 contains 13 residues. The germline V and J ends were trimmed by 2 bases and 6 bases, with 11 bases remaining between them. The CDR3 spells CASSLQGTGEQYF. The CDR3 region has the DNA TGTGCCAGCAGTTTACAGGGAACGGGCGAGCAGTACTTC.

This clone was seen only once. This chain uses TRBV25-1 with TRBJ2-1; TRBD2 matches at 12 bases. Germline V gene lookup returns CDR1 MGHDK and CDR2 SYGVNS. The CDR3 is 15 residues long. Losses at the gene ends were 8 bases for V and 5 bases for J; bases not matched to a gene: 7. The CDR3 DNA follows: TGTGCCAGCTCTCCTAGCGGGGGGGCGAACAATGAGCAGTTCTTC. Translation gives CASSPSGGANNEQFF.

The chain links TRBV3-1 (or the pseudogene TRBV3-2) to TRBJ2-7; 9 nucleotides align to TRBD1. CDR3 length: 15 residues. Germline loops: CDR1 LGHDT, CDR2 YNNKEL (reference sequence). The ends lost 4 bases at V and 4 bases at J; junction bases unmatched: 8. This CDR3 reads CASSRIGTGRYEQYF. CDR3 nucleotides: TGTGCCAGCAGCCGAATCGGGACAGGGAGATACGAGCAGTACTTC.

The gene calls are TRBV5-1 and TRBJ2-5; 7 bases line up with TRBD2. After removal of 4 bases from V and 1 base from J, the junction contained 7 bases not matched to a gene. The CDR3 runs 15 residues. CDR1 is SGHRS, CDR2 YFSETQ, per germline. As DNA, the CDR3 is TGCGCCAGCAGCGAGATACTAGCGAGCCAAGAGACCCAGTACTTC. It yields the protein CASSEILASQETQYF. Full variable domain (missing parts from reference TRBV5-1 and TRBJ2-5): KAGVTQTPRYLIKTRGQQVTLSCSPISGHRSVSWYQQTPGQGLQFLFEYFSETQRNKGNFPGRFSGRQFSNSRSEMNVSTLELGDSALYLCASSEILASQETQYFGPGTRLLVL.

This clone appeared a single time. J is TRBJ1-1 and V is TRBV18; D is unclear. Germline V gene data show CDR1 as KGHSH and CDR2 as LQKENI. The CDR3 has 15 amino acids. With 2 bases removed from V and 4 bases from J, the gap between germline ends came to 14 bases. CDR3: CASSPASVGGTEAFF. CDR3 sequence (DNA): TGTGCCAGCTCACCAGCCTCGGTCGGCGGCACTGAAGCTTTCTTT.

CDR3 DNA: TGCAGTGCTAGTAAGTCCGCTAGCGGCGAGCAGTACTTC. As protein: CSASKSASGEQYF. The chain uses TRBV20-1 and TRBJ2-7, with TRBD2 identical over 7 bases. The CDR3 covers 13 residues. V lost 3 bases to trimming and J lost 6 bases; unmatched junction nucleotides: 8. Germline V gives CDR1 DFQATT, CDR2 SNEGSKA (reference sequence).

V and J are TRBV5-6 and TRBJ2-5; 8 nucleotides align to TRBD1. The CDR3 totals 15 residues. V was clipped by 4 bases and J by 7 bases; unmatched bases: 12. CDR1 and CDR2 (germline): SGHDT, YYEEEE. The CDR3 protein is CASSAQGATLGTQYF. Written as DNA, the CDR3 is TGTGCCAGCAGCGCTCAGGGGGCCACCTTAGGGACCCAGTACTTC.

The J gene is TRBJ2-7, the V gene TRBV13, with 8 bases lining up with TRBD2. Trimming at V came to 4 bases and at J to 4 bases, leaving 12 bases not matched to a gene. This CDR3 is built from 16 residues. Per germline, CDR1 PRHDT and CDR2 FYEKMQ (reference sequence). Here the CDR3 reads CASSSRGGLAAYEQYF. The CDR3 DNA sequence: TGTGCCAGCAGCTCAAGGGGAGGACTAGCAGCTTACGAGCAGTACTTC.

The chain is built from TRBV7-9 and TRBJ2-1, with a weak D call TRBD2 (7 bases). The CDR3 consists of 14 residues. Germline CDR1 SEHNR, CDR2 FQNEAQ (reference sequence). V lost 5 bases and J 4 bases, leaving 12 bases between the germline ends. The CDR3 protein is CASSGGALYNEQFF. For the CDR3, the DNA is TGTGCCAGCAGCGGGGGGGCCCTTTACAATGAGCAGTTCTTC.

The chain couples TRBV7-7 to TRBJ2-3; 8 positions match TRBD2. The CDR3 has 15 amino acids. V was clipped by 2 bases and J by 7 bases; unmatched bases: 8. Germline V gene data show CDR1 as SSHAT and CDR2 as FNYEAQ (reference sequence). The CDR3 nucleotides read TGTGCCAGCAGCTTAAGCTCCGGGGGGGGTAATACGCAGTATTTT. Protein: CASSLSSGGGNTQYF.

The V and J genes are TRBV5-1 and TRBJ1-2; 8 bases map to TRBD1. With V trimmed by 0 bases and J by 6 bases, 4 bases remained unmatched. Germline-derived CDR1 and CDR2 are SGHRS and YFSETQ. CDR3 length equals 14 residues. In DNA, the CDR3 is TGCGCCAGCAGCTTGGGCAGGGGGCGAGATGGCTACACCTTC. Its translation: CASSLGRGRDGYTF.

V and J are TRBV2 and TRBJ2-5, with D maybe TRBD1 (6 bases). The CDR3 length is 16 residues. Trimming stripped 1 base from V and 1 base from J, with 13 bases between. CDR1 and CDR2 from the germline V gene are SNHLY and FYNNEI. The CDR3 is CASSEERGRGQETQYF. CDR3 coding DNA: TGTGCCAGCAGTGAAGAGAGGGGCAGGGGCCAAGAGACCCAGTACTTC.

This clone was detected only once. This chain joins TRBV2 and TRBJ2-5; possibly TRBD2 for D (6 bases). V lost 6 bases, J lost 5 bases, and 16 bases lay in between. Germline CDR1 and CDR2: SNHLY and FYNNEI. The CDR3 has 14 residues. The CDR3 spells CASRVGTRGETQYF. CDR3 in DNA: TGTGCCAGCAGGGTCGGGACTCGGGGCGAGACCCAGTACTTC.

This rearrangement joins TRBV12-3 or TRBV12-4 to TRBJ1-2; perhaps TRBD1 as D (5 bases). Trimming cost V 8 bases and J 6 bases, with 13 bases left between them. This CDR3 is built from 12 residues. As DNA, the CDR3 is TGTGCCAGCGCAGGGTTCAGTCATGGCTACACCTTC. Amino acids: CASAGFSHGYTF.

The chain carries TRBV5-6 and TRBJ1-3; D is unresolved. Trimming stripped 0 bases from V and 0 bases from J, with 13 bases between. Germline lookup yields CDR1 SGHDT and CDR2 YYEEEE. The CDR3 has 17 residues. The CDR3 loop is CASSLASPGYSGNTIYF. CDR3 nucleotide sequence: TGTGCCAGCAGCTTGGCGTCCCCGGGGTACTCTGGAAACACCATATATTTT.

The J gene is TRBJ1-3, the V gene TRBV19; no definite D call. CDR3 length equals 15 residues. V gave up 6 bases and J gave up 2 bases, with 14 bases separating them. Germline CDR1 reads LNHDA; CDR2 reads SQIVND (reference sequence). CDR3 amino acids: CASRLSPSTGNTIYF. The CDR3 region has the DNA TGTGCCAGTAGACTGTCCCCATCCACTGGAAACACCATATATTTT.

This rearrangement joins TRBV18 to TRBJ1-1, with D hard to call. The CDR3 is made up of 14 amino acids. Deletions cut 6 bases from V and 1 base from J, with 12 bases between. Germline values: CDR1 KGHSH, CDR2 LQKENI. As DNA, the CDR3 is TGTGCCAGCTCCCCCGGGTTTCAGAACACTGAAGCTTTCTTT. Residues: CASSPGFQNTEAFF.

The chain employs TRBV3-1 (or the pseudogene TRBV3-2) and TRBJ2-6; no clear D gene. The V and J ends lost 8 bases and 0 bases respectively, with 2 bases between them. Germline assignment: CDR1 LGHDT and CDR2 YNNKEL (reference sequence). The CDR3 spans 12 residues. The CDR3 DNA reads TGTGCCAGCCACTCTGGGGCCAACGTCCTGACTTTC. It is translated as CASHSGANVLTF.

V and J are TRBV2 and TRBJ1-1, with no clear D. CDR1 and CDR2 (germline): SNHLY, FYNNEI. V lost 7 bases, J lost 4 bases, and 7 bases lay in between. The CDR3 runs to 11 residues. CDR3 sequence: CASKRATEAFF. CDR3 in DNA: TGTGCCAGCAAGCGAGCCACTGAAGCTTTCTTT.

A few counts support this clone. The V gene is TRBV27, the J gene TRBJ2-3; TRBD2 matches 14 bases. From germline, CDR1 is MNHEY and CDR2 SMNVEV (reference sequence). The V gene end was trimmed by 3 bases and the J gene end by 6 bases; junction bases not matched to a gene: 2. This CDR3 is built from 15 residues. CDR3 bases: TGTGCCAGCAGTTTCTGGACTAGCGGGGGGGATACGCAGTATTTT. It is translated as CASSFWTSGGDTQYF.

In DNA, the CDR3 is TGTGCCAGCAGCCCCGGCTGGGGGGGAGAGACCCAGTACTTC. Translating it yields CASSPGWGGETQYF. The chain carries TRBV27 and TRBJ2-5, with TRBD2 identical over 7 bases. This CDR3 is 14 amino acids long. V trimming: 6 bases; J trimming: 4 bases; junction bases outside the gene matches: 8. From germline, CDR1 is MNHEY and CDR2 SMNVEV (reference sequence).